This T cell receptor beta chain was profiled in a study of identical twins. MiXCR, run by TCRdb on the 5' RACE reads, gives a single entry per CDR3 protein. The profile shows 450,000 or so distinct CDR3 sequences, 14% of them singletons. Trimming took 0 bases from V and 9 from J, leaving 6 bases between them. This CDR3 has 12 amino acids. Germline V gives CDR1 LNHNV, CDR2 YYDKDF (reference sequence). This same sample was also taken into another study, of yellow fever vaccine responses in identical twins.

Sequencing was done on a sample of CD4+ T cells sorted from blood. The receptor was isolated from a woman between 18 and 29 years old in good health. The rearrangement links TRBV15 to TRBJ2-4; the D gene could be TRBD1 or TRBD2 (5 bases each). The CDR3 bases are TGTGCCACCAGCAGAGATGGGGGCATTCAGTACTTC. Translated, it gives CATSRDGGIQYF.